This T cell receptor (beta chain) was profiled in a study of post-analysis software for immune sequencing data. General study results and limits: The five TRBV segments detected at higher frequency in patients than in controls included TRBV5-6, TRBV5-1 and TRBV20-1.

Per the germline V gene, CDR1 is SGHRS and CDR2 is YFSETQ. The CDR3 spans 15 residues. V was pared by 0 bases and J by 3 bases, with 3 bases of the junction left unmatched. Unique molecular identifiers featured in each of the TCR beta cDNA libraries. TCRdb re-derived calls from the PCR reads in MiXCR, one entry per CDR3 protein. The sample yields 350,000 to 450,000 distinct CDR3 sequences, more than 30% seen once. In its sample, this clonotype was seen many times. Its specificity is not known. What was sequenced was blood. The TCR sequence derives from a girl aged 2-10 years with multiple sclerosis. The V gene is TRBV5-1, the J gene TRBJ2-1, with 7 bases aligning to TRBD2. The CDR3 sequence: CASSLVGTNYNEQFF. For the CDR3, the DNA is TGCGCCAGCAGCTTGGTAGGGACTAACTACAATGAGCAGTTCTTC.